These 4 T cell receptor beta chains were all obtained from the same sample, sequenced in a study of T cell clones after liver transplantation. Only in-frame clones appear in the TCRdb table, and some are missing; sequencing was by immunoSEQ multiplex PCR. The sample lists over 50,000 clones, around 85% occurring once. The specimen was CD4+ T cells from blood, collected before liver transplant. Receptors were obtained from a human donor who received a liver transplant.

The gene calls are TRBV5-1 and TRBJ1-1; possibly TRBD1 for D (5 bases). V was shortened by 1 base and J by 3 bases, with 10 bases between the two germline ends. Per the germline V gene, CDR1 is SGHRS and CDR2 is YFSETQ. This CDR3 contains 14 residues. CDR3 bases: TGCGCCAGCAGCTTGTCGGGGGGATACACTGAAGCTTTCTTT. It translates to CASSLSGGYTEAFF. The full variable domain, rest sourced from reference TRBV5-1 and TRBJ1-1, is KAGVTQTPRYLIKTRGQQVTLSCSPISGHRSVSWYQQTPGQGLQFLFEYFSETQRNKGNFPGRFSGRQFSNSRSEMNVSTLELGDSALYLCASSLSGGYTEAFFGQGTRLTVV.

A word on this clone: Relative to the germline gene, one junction end is altered; a read error may explain this. The chain has TRBV11-2 and TRBJ2-7; D is undetermined. Germline CDR1 is SGHAT and CDR2 is FQNNGV. The CDR3 runs to 12 residues. The CDR3 here is CASSPSEPSQLF. The CDR3 DNA sequence: TGTGCCAGCAGCCCATCCGAACCCTCACAGTTGTTC.

The chain recombines TRBV12-5 with TRBJ2-1; D is perhaps TRBD1 (6 bases). This CDR3 is 16 amino acids long. Germline CDR1 reads LGHNT; CDR2 reads FRNRAP. V was pared by 6 bases and J by 4 bases, with 19 bases between. CDR3 DNA: TGTGCTAGTGGCCCCCGTGGGGGCCAGAGTTACAATGAGCAGTTCTTC. Protein product: CASGPRGGQSYNEQFF.

This clone appeared a single time. This chain links TRBV7-8 with TRBJ2-1, with TRBD1 matching over 7 bases. V dropped 5 bases and J dropped 2; count of bases not matched to a gene: 9. CDR1 and CDR2 (germline): SGHVS, FQNEAQ. This CDR3 is 16 amino acids long. CDR3 bases: TGTGCCAGCAGCACATTACAGGGGATTGCCTACAATGAGCAGTTCTTC. Translation: CASSTLQGIAYNEQFF.